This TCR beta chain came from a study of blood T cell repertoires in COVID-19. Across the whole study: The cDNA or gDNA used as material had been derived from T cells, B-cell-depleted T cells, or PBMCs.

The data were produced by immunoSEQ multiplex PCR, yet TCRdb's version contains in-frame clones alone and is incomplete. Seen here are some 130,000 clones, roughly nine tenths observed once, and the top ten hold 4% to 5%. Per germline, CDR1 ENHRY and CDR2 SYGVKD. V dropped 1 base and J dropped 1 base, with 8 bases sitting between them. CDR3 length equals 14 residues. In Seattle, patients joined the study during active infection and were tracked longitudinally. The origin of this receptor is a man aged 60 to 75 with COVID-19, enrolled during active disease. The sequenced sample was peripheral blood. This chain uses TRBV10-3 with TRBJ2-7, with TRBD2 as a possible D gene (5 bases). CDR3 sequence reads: CAISEFSGSYEQYF. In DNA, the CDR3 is TGTGCCATCAGTGAGTTTTCGGGGTCCTACGAGCAGTACTTC.